The text below deals with one TCR beta chain. This entry is derived from a study of T cells expressing NK-cell markers. Study as a whole: It was from sorted CD3+CD56+NKG2C+, CD3+CD56+NKG2C- and CD3+CD56-NKG2C+ T cells that TCR beta repertoires came. The study sequenced eight donors, seven HCMV-seropositive and one seronegative.

TCRdb re-called the 5' RACE reads and shows each CDR3 protein once, DNA omitted. The sample table sets out around 470,000 distinct CDR3 sequences. Germline-derived CDR1 and CDR2 are SGHNT and YENEEA. The CDR3 spans 12 residues. The TCR originated in a woman aged 45-65 years in good health. The sample taken for sequencing was blood T cells: a sorted CD56 or NKG2C T cell subset, CD4+ or CD8+ T cells, or bulk PBMC T cells (not recorded which). This sequence joins TRBV11-3 and TRBJ1-6. The CDR3 loop reads CASSTEVSPLHF.